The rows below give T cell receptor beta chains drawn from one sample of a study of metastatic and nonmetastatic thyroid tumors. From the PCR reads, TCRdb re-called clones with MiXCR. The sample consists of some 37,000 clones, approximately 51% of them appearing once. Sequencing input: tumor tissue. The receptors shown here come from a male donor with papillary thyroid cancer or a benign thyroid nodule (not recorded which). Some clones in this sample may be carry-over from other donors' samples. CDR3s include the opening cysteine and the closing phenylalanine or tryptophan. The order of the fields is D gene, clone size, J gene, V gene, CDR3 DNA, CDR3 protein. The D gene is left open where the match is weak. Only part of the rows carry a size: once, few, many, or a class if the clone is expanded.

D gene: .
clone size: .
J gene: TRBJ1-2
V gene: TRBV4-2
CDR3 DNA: TGTGCCAGCAGCCGAGTGACAGACAACTATGGCTACACCTTC
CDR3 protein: CASSRVTDNYGYTF

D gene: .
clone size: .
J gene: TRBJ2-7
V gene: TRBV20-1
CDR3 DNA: TGCAGTGCTGAGACAACTAGCTTGTACGAGCAGTACTTC
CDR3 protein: CSAETTSLYEQYF

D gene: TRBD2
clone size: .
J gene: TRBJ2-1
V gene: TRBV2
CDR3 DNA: TGTGCCAGCAGTGACGGGACTAGCGGGAAGGCGACCTACAATGAGCAGTTCTTC
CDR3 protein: CASSDGTSGKATYNEQFF

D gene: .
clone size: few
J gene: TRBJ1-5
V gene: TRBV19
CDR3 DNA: TGTGCCAGTAGTCCTAGCGTCAATCAGCCCCAGCATTTT
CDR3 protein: CASSPSVNQPQHF

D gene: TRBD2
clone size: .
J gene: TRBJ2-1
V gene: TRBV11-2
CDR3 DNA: TGTGCCAGCAGCTTAGTTAGCGGGGGGTACAATGAGCAGTTCTTC
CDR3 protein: CASSLVSGGYNEQFF

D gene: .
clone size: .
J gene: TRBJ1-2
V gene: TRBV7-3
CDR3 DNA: TGTGCCAGCAGCCCTAACGGGGGGCCAAACAAGGGGACGAACTATGGCTACACCTTC
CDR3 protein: CASSPNGGPNKGTNYGYTF

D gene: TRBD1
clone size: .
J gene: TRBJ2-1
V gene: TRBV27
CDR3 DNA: TGTGCCAGCAGTGAGACAGGGCCCTACAATGAGCAGTTCTTC
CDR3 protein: CASSETGPYNEQFF

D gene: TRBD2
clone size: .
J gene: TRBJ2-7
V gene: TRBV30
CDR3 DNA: TGTGCCTGGAGGGCACAGGGACTAGCGGGAGCCTACGAGCAGTACTTC
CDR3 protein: CAWRAQGLAGAYEQYF

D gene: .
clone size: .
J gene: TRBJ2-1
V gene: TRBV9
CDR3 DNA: TGTGCCAGCAGCGTAGCCCGAGATTCGGAGCAGTTCTTC
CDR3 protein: CASSVARDSEQFF

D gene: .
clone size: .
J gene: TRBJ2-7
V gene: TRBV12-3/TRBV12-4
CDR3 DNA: TGTGCCAGCAGTCTGACAGGTGGTGAGCAGTACTTC
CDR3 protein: CASSLTGGEQYF

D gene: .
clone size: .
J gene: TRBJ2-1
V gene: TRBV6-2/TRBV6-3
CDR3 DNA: TGTGCCAGCAGTTACTCTCGGGGGGCAACCTCCTACAATGAGCAGTTCTTC
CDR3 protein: CASSYSRGATSYNEQFF

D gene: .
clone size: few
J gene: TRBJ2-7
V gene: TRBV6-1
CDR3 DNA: TGTGCCAGCAGGACCTCGAAGGCGGGACCCTACGAGCAGTACTTC
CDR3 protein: CASRTSKAGPYEQYF

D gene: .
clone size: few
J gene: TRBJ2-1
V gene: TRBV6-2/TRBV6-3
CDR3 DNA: TGTGCCAGCAGTTCCTCGACCCCCTACAATGAGCAGTTCTTC
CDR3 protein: CASSSSTPYNEQFF

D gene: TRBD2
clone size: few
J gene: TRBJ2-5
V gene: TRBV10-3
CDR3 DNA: TGTGCCATCAGTGGCCTAGCAACTAGCGGGAAAGAGACCCAGTACTTC
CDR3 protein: CAISGLATSGKETQYF

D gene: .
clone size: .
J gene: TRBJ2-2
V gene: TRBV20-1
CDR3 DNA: TGCAGTGCTCTGGGGGAATCGAACACCGGGGAGCTGTTTTTT
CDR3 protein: CSALGESNTGELFF

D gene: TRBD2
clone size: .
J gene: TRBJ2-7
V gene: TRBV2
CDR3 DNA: TGTGCCAGCAGTGAAGCTAGCGGGAGGAGCTACGAGCAGTACTTC
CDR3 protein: CASSEASGRSYEQYF